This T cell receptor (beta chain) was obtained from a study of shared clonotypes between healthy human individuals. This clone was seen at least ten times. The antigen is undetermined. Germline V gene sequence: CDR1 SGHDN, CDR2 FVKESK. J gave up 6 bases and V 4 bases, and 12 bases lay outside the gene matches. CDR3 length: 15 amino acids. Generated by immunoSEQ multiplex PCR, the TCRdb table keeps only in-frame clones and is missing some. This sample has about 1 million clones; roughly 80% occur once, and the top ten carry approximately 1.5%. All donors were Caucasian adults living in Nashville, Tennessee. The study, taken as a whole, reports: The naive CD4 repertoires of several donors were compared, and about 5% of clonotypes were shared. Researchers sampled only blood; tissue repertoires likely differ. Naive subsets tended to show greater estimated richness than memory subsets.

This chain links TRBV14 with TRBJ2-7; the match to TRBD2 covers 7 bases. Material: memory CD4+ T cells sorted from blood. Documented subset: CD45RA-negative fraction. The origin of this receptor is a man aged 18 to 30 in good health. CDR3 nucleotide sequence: TGTGCCAGCAGCCCCGCCCGGACTAGTATCTCCGAGCAGTACTTC. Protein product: CASSPARTSISEQYF.